The subject of this entry is one T cell receptor (beta chain). The count of this clone is one. Its antigen has not been determined. The sample holds no much larger clone one base away, and base qualities are not on file. TCRbeta CDR3 regions were amplified from genomic DNA by means of the immunoSEQ Assay, a bias-controlled multiplex PCR. The authors' pipeline ran thus. Within the assay, amplification of reference gene primers was used to estimate how many nucleated cells each sample contained. Sequence reads were collapsed and filtered to measure the absolute abundance of every unique TCRbeta CDR3 rearrangement. For each sample, productive Simpson clonality was calculated by taking the square root of Simpson's diversity index across productive rearrangements. TCRdb took over this immuneACCESS table, retaining in-frame rearrangements with V and J assigned. Such tables are incomplete; in checked studies, under half of the missing clones stem from an unresolved V gene, and the remainder is unexplained. D and trimming were read from the DNA, whereas the V and J calls and clone size are those reported in that table. Within this sample are over 200,000 clones, with approximately 80% of them counted one time only. The ten largest clones capture approximately 2% of the sample.

The data were taken from a study of blood T cell repertoires in COVID-19 (dated by TCRdb to 2018 to 2020). For the study in its entirety: Collaborator samples came from the United States, Italy and Spain and covered acute and convalescent phases of COVID-19. The prospective study material was composed of cDNA or gDNA derived from T cells, B-cell-depleted T cells, or PBMCs. The dataset comprised deeply sampled blood TCRbeta repertoires from subjects exposed to, actively infected with, or recovered from COVID-19. The repertoires were released in a freely available public database intended as a resource for research on the immune response to SARS-CoV-2. Samples came from the ongoing ImmuneRACE study (first 160 participants) plus 1,254 subjects from 6 global collaborators. A de-identified subject ID, COVID-19 status, age in years and sex were almost always included in the sample metadata. Where HLA class I and class II types were available, the types were taken from metadata supplied by the sample provider, not from assay-based typing. Study-level results and caveats: How much clinical and demographic metadata was included differed by source and by participant, and the metadata was provided uncurated.

Enrolling through a virtual design, the prospective study's participants ranged in age from roughly 18 to 90 years and lived across 24 United States geographic areas. In the prospective study, cohorts were assigned on the basis of participant-reported clinical history obtained from a screening survey and a study questionnaire. ImmuneRACE Cohort 3 recovered participants were defined by two consecutive negative NP/OP PCR tests, healthcare professional clearance, or symptom resolution. Each participant in the prospective study had whole blood, serum and a nasopharyngeal or oropharyngeal swab collected by mobile phlebotomists. Participants in the prospective study had the option to provide additional blood draws and questionnaires over a 2-month period. Before DNA extraction, prospective study blood samples were shipped either frozen or at room temperature. The source material was PBMCs or T cells enriched from blood (not recorded which). The source of this sequence is a man in his sixties who had recovered from COVID-19.

The CDR3 in this case is CASSIGPSTDTQYF. The nucleotide sequence reads TGTGCCAGTAGTATTGGGCCTAGCACAGATACGCAGTATTTT. The chain uses TRBV19 and TRBJ2-3, with no confidently assigned D gene. Trimming removed 3 bases from V and 0 bases from J, leaving 7 bases between the germline ends. The germline V gene encodes CDR1 LNHDA and CDR2 SQIVND (reference sequence). Spanning cysteine to phenylalanine, the CDR3 consists of 14 amino acids. CDR3 DNA only is kept here, 42 bases in frame from base 1. Full variable domain (CDR3 extended with the reference TRBV19 and TRBJ2-3 proteins): DGGITQSPKYLFRKEGQNVTLSCEQNLNHDAMYWYRQDPGQGLRLIYYSQIVNDFQKGDIAEGYSVSREKKESFPLTVTSAQKNPTAFYLCASSIGPSTDTQYFGPGTRLTVL.